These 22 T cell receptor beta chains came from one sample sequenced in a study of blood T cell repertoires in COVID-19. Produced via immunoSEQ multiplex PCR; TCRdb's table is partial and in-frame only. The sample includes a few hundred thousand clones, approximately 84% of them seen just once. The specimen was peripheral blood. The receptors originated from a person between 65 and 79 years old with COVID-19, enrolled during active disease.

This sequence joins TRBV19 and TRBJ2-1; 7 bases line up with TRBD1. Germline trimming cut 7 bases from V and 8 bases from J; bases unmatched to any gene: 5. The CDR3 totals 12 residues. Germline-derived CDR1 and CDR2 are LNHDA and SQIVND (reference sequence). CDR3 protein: CASTKGAYEQFF. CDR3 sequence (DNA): TGTGCCAGTACCAAGGGGGCCTATGAGCAGTTCTTC.

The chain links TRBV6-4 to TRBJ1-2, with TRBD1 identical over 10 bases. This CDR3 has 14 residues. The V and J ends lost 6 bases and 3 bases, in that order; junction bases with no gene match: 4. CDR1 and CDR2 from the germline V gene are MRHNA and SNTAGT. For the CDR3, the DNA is TGTGCCAGCAGGCCGGGACAGGGGCACTATGGCTACACCTTC. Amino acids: CASRPGQGHYGYTF.

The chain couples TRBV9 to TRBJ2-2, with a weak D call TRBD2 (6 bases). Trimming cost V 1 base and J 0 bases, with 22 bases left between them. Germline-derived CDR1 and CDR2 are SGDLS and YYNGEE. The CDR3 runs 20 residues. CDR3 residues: CASSVKDAGRQPSNTGELFF. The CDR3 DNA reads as TGTGCCAGCAGCGTAAAAGACGCGGGACGCCAACCCTCGAACACCGGGGAGCTGTTTTTT.

The CDR3 sequence: CASSYPRQGVNTGELFF. The CDR3 nucleotides read TGTGCCAGCAGTTACCCGCGGCAGGGGGTAAACACCGGGGAGCTGTTTTTT. The chain uses TRBV28 and TRBJ2-2, with TRBD1 matching over 7 bases. Germline V CDR1 and CDR2: MDHEN, SYDVKM. The V gene end was trimmed by 4 bases and the J gene end by 2 bases; junction bases not matched to a gene: 10. The CDR3 sequence is 17 residues long.

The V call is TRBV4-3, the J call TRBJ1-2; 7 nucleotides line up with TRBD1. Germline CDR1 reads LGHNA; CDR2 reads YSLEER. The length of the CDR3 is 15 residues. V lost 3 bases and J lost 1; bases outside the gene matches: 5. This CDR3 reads CASSHAGQNNYGYTF. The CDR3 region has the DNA TGCGCCAGCAGCCACGCGGGACAGAATAACTATGGCTACACCTTC.

CDR3 nucleotide sequence: TGTGCCACCAGTGATTACGGGGCGGGGGGAACGGAGTCCGGGGAGCTGTTTTTT. Protein product: CATSDYGAGGTESGELFF. V is TRBV24-1 and J is TRBJ2-2; 8 bases line up with TRBD2. The CDR3 is made up of 18 amino acids. Germline CDR1 KGHDR, CDR2 SFDVKD. V lost 2 bases and J lost 6; bases outside the gene matches: 13.

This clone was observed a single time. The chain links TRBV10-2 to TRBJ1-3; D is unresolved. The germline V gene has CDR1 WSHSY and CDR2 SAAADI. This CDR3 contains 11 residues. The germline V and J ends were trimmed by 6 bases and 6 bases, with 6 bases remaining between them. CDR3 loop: CASSPQNTIYF. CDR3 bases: TGCGCCAGCAGCCCACAAAACACCATATATTTT.

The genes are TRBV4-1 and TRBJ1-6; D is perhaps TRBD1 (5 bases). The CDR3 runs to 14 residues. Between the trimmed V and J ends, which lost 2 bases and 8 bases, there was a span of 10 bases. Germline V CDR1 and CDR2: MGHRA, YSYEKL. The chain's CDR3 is CASSQPWGDSPLHF. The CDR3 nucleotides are TGCGCCAGCAGCCAACCCTGGGGGGATTCACCCCTCCACTTT.

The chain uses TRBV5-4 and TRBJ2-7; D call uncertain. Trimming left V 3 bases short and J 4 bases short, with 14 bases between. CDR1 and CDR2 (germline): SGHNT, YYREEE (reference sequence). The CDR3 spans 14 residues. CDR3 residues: CASSSTLKEYEQYF. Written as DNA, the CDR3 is TGTGCCAGCAGCTCCACCCTCAAAGAGTACGAGCAGTACTTC.

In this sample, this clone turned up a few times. The CDR3 DNA is TGTGCCTGGACAACAGGGGCATCGGGGGGCTACACCTTC. Translation gives CAWTTGASGGYTF. V is TRBV30 and J is TRBJ1-2; TRBD1 matches at 7 bases. Trimming removed 4 bases from V and 8 bases from J; junction bases left unmatched: 10. The CDR3 covers 13 residues. Germline V lookup: CDR1 GTSNPN, CDR2 SVGIG (reference sequence).

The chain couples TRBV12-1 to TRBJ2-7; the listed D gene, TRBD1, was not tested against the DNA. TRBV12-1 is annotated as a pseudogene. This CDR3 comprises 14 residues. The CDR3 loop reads CASSCRDSHYEQYF. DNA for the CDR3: TGTGCCAGCAGCTGCCGGGACAGCCACTACGAGCAGTACTTC.

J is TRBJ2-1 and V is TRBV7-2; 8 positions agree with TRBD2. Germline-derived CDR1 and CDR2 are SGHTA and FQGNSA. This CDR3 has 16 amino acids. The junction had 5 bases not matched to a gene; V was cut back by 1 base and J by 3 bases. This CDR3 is CASSLEPGLVYNEQFF. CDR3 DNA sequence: TGTGCCAGCAGCTTAGAGCCGGGACTAGTCTACAATGAGCAGTTCTTC.

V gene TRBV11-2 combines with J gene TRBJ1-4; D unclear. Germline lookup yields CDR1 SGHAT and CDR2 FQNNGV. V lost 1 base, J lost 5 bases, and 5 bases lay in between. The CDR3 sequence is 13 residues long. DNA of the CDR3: TGTGCCAGCAGCTTAGCCCGGAATGAAAAACTGTTTTTT. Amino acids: CASSLARNEKLFF.

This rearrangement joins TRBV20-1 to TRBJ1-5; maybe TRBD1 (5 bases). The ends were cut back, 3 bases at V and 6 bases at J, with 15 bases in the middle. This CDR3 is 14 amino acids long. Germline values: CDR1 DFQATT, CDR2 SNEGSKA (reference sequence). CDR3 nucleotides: TGCAGTGCTAGTTTCACGGGGGGTACTCAGCCCCAGCATTTT. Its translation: CSASFTGGTQPQHF.

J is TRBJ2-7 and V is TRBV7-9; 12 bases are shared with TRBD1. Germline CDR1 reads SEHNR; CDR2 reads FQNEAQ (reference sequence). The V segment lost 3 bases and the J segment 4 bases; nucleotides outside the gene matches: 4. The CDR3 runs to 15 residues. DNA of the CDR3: TGTGCCAGCAGCTTTGGGACAGGGGGCTTATACGAGCAGTACTTC. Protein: CASSFGTGGLYEQYF.

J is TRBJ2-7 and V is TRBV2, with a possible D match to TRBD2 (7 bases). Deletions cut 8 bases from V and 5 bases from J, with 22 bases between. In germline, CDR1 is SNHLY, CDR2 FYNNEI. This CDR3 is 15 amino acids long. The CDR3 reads CASAPGGGRGHEQYF. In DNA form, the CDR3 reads TGTGCCAGCGCCCCGGGGGGAGGCAGGGGACACGAGCAGTACTTC.

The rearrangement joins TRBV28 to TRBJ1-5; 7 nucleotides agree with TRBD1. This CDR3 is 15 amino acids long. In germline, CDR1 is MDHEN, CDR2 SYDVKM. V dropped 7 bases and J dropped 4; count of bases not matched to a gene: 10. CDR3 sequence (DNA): TGTGCCAGCACCCGACCGGGACAGAGAAATCAGCCCCAGCATTTT. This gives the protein CASTRPGQRNQPQHF. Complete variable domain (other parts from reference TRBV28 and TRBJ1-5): DVKVTQSSRYLVKRTGEKVFLECVQDMDHENMFWYRQDPGLGLRLIYFSYDVKMKEKGDIPEGYSVSREKKERFSLILESASTNQTSMYLCASTRPGQRNQPQHFGDGTRLSIL.

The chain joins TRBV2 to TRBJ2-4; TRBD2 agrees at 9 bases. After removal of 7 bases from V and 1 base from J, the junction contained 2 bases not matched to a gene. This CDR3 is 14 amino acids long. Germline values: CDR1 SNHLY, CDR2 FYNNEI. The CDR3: CASIAGGAKNIQYF. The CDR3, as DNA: TGTGCCAGCATCGCGGGGGGGGCCAAAAACATTCAGTACTTC. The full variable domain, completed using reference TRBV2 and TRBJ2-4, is EPEVTQTPSHQVTQMGQEVILRCVPISNHLYFYWYRQILGQKVEFLVSFYNNEISEKSEIFDDQFSVERPDGSNFTLKIRSTKLEDSAMYFCASIAGGAKNIQYFGAGTRLSVL.

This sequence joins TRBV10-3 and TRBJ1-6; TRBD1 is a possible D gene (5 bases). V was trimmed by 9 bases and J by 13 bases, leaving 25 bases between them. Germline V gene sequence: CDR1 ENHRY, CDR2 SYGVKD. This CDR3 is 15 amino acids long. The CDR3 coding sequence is TGTGCCATGAAATCGGGCGGGGGAACGAACTCTCCCCTCCACTTT. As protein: CAMKSGGGTNSPLHF.

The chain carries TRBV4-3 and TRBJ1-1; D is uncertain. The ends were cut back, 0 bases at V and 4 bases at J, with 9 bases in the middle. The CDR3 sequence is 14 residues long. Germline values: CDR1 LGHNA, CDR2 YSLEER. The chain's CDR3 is CASSQDRWATEAFF. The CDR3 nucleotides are TGCGCCAGCAGCCAAGACAGGTGGGCCACTGAAGCTTTCTTT.

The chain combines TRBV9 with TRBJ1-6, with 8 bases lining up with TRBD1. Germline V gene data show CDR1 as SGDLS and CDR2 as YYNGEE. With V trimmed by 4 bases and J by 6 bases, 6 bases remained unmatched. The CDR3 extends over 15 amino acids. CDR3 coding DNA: TGTGCCAGCAGCCGTTGGGGGACAGGTAATTCACCCCTCCACTTT. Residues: CASSRWGTGNSPLHF.

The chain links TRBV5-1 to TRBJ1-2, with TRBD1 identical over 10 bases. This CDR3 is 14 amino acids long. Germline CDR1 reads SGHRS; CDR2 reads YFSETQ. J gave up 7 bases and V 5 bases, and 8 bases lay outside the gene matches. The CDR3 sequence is CASRLDRGRSGYTF. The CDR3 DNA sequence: TGCGCCAGCAGACTTGACAGGGGGCGATCTGGCTACACCTTC.